Here is one T cell receptor (beta chain) with its context. The data stem from a study of blood T cell repertoires in COVID-19. Study overall: COVID-19 samples collected from the United States, Italy and Spain covered acute and convalescent phases. T cells, B-cell-depleted T cells, or PBMCs provided the cDNA or gDNA that served as material.

The ends were cut back, 6 bases at V and 2 bases at J, with 10 bases in the middle. Germline V gene sequence: CDR1 MNHEY, CDR2 SVGAGI. The CDR3 has 14 residues. As originally analysed: The assay estimated nucleated cells by amplifying reference gene primers. Repertoires were generated with immunoSEQ multiplex PCR, while TCRdb's copy carries only in-frame clones and drops some. D and trimming were read from the DNA, whereas the V and J calls and clone size are those reported in that table. The repertoire consists of tens of thousands of clones, with roughly 76% occurring once and the leading ten covering around 27%.

This sequence originates from a woman of 80 years or more with active or convalescent COVID-19. This chain connects TRBV6-5 to TRBJ1-4; a possible D gene is TRBD1 (5 bases). The sequencing input was peripheral blood. The CDR3 DNA follows: TGTGCCAGCAGGCGGGGGTGGACTAATGAAAAACTGTTTTTT. Protein sequence: CASRRGWTNEKLFF.